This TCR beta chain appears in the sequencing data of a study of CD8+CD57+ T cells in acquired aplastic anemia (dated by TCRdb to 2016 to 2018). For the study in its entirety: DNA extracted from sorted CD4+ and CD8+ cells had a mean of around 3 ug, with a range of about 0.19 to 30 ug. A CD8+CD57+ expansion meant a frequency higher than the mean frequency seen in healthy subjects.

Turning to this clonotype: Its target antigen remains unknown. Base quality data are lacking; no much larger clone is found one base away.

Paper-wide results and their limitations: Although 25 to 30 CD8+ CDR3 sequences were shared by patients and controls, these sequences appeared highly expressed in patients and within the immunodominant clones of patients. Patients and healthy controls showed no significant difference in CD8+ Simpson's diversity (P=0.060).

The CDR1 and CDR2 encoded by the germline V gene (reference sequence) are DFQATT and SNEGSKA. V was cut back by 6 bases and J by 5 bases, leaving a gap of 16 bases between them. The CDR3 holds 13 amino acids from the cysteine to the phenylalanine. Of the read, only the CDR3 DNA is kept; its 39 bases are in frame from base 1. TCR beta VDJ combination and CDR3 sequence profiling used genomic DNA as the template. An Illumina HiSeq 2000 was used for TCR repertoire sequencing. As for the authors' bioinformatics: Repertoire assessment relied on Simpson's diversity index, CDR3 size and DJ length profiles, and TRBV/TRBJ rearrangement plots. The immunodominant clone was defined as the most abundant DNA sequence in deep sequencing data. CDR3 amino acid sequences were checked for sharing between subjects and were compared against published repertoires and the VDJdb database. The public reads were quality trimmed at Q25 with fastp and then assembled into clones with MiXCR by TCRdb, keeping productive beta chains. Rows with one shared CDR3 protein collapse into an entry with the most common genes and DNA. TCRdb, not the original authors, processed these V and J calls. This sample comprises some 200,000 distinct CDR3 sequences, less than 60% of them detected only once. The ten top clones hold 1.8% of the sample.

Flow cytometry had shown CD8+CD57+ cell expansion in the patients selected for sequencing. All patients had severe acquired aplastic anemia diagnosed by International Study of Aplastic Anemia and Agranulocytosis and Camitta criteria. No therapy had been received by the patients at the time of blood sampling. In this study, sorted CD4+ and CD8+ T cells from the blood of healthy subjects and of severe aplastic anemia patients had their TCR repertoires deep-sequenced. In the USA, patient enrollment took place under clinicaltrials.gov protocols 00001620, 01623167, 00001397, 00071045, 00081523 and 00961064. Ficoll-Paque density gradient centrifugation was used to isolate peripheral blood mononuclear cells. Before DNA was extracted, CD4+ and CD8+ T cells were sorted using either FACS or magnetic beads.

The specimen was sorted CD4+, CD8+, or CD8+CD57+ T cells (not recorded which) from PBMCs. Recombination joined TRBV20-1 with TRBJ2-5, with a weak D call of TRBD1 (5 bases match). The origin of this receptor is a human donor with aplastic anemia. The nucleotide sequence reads TGCAGTGCCCGAGTAGGGGTGCGGGAGACCCAGTACTTC. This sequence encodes CSARVGVRETQYF.